Listed here are 7 T cell receptor beta chains from one sample, sequenced in a study of cytomegalovirus exposure and HLA in healthy donors (TCRdb year 2017). Library creation used the immunoSEQ multiplex PCR assay. A mixture of 60 forward primers for TCR Vbeta segments and 13 reverse primers for TCR Jbeta segments was used in the multiplex PCR. Held by TCRdb, this immuneACCESS table contains in-frame sequences only and omits some clones. Under half of the omission traces to an unresolved V gene where checked; the cause of the rest is unknown. Counted in this sample were 160,000 or so clones; almost 80% of them appeared once. Approximately 6.3% of the sample rests with the top ten. The source material was PBMCs. The receptors were gathered from a man aged 35-49 years in good health and CMV-seropositive.

This clone appeared a few times. V is TRBV4-2 and J is TRBJ2-7; tentative D call: TRBD2 (6 bases). Trimming shortened V by 1 base and J by 5 bases, and 18 bases separated the two germline ends. The germline V gene encodes CDR1 LGHNA and CDR2 YNFKEQ. This CDR3 is 16 amino acids long. Here the CDR3 DNA reads TGTGCCAGCAGCCAAGCTGCGACTAGTCGGTCGGACGAGCAGTACTTC. It translates to CASSQAATSRSDEQYF.

The chain joins TRBV5-1 to TRBJ1-2; D unresolved. V was clipped by 0 bases and J by 1 base, with 7 bases between them. CDR1 is SGHRS and CDR2 is YFSETQ in the germline V gene. This CDR3 spans 14 amino acids. CDR3 sequence reads: CASSLGHLNYGYTF. The CDR3 region has the DNA TGCGCCAGCAGCTTGGGACATCTTAACTATGGCTACACCTTC.

The CDR3 nucleotides are TGTGCCAGCAGCGTAGGATTCCGGGAGACCCAGTACTTC. Its protein product is CASSVGFRETQYF. The genes are TRBV9 and TRBJ2-5; D ambiguous. V lost 0 bases to trimming and J lost 5 bases, with 8 bases between them. Germline CDR1 SGDLS, CDR2 YYNGEE. The CDR3 length is 13 residues.

This sequence joins TRBV28 and TRBJ2-7, with D possibly TRBD2 on 5 matching bases. Trimming shortened V by 6 bases and J by 8 bases, and 11 bases separated the two germline ends. From germline, CDR1 is MDHEN and CDR2 SYDVKM. This CDR3 is built from 11 residues. The CDR3 region has the DNA TGTGCCAGCAGGGAAGGAGGACAGCAGTACTTC. Translation: CASREGGQQYF.

This chain links TRBV5-4 with TRBJ2-1, with a possible D match to TRBD2 (6 bases). This CDR3 contains 13 residues. V was clipped by 4 bases and J by 6 bases, with 11 bases between them. The germline V gene encodes CDR1 SGHNT and CDR2 YYREEE (reference sequence). The CDR3, as DNA: TGTGCCAGCAGCCGTATAGCGGTCAATGAGCAGTTCTTC. Its translation: CASSRIAVNEQFF.

This chain links TRBV29-1 with TRBJ2-5, with D possibly TRBD2 on 6 matching bases. The CDR3 length is 14 residues. CDR1 is SQVTM and CDR2 is ANQGSEA in the germline V gene. V lost 6 bases and J lost 1, with 15 bases in between. The CDR3 region has the DNA TGCAGCGTCGGACCCGGGGGATCCCAAGAGACCCAGTACTTC. Translation gives CSVGPGGSQETQYF.

This chain uses TRBV12-5 with TRBJ1-1; D is unclear. The CDR3 length is 12 residues. Germline loops: CDR1 LGHNT, CDR2 FRNRAP. V lost 5 bases to trimming and J lost 6 bases, with 10 bases between them. As DNA, the CDR3 is TGTGCTAGTGGTATCAGGACTTCTGAAGCTTTCTTT. It codes for CASGIRTSEAFF.